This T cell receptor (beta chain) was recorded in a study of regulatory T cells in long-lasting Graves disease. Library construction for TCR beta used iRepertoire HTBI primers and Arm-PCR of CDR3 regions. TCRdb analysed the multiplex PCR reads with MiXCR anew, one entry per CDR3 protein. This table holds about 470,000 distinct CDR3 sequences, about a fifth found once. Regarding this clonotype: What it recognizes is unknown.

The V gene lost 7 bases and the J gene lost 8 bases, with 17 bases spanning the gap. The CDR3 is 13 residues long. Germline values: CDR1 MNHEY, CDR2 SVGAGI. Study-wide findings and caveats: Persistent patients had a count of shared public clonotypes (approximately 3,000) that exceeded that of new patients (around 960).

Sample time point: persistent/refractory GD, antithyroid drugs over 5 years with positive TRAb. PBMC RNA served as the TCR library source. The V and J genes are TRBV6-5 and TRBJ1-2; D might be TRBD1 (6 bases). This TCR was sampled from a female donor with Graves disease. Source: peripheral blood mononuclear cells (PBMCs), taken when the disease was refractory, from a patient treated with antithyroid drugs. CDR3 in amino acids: CASNYPGAQGYTF. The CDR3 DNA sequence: TGTGCCAGCAATTATCCGGGGGCGCAAGGCTACACCTTC.